The 17 T cell receptor beta chains in this list originate from one sample, sequenced in a study of blood T cell repertoires in COVID-19. Clones were read by immunoSEQ multiplex PCR, and TCRdb kept only the in-frame ones, dropping some. The table shows about 350,000 clones, with roughly 90% occurring only once. Material: peripheral blood. Receptors were obtained from a woman aged 55 to 70 with COVID-19, enrolled during active disease.

The chain has TRBV11-2 and TRBJ1-1; D is unresolved. The CDR3 is made up of 13 amino acids. V was pared by 6 bases and J by 1 base, with 9 bases between. Germline-derived CDR1 and CDR2 are SGHAT and FQNNGV. As DNA, the CDR3 is TGTGCCAGCAGTAAGACTCCGAACACTGAAGCTTTCTTT. It is translated as CASSKTPNTEAFF.

This chain joins TRBV7-6 and TRBJ1-2, with 7 bases matching TRBD1. V shed 6 bases and J 0 bases; nucleotides not matched to a gene: 7. Per germline, CDR1 SGHVS and CDR2 FNYEAQ. This CDR3 is built from 15 residues. The DNA for the CDR3 is TGTGCCAGCAGTCCGGGACAGCTAACTAACTATGGCTACACCTTC. It specifies CASSPGQLTNYGYTF.

This clone appeared a single time. This chain uses TRBV2 with TRBJ2-7; D call uncertain. Germline lookup yields CDR1 SNHLY and CDR2 FYNNEI. There are 12 residues in the CDR3. V dropped 6 bases and J dropped 3 bases, with 9 bases sitting between them. This CDR3 is CASRQVIYEQYF. The DNA for the CDR3 is TGTGCCAGCAGGCAGGTGATCTACGAGCAGTACTTC.

The chain employs TRBV27 and TRBJ1-4; 9 nucleotides line up with TRBD1. Germline assignment: CDR1 MNHEY and CDR2 SMNVEV (reference sequence). The CDR3 length is 18 residues. J gave up 10 bases and V 4 bases, and 19 bases lay outside the gene matches. The CDR3 nucleotides are TGTGCCAGCAGTTCCGGACAGGGGATGATAGGTTATTTTGGAAAACTGTTTTTT. Translated, it gives CASSSGQGMIGYFGKLFF.

V is TRBV18 and J is TRBJ2-1; 7 positions agree with TRBD2. The J segment lost 0 bases and the V segment lost 4 bases, leaving 3 bases of the junction unmatched. CDR1 KGHSH and CDR2 LQKENI come from the germline V gene. The CDR3 runs to 15 residues. In DNA form, the CDR3 reads TGTGCCAGCTCACTTAGGACTAGCTCCTACAATGAGCAGTTCTTC. This codes for CASSLRTSSYNEQFF.

The CDR3 here is CASSPSRGANTGELFF. The CDR3 nucleotides read TGTGCCAGCAGCCCAAGCCGGGGGGCGAACACCGGGGAGCTGTTTTTT. The chain employs TRBV5-8 and TRBJ2-2, with TRBD2 identical over 7 bases. The CDR3 has 16 residues. Unmatched junction bases numbered 6, after V lost 4 bases and J lost 0 bases. Germline V gene lookup returns CDR1 SGHTS and CDR2 YDEGEE.

The rearrangement joins TRBV24-1 to TRBJ2-3; D may be TRBD2 (6 bases). CDR3 length: 14 residues. The V gene lost 7 bases and the J gene lost 2 bases, with 12 bases spanning the gap. Germline V gives CDR1 KGHDR, CDR2 SFDVKD. The CDR3 loop is CATRGTSFTDTQYF. CDR3 sequence (DNA): TGTGCCACCAGGGGGACTTCCTTCACAGATACGCAGTATTTT.

This clone was recorded only once. The chain carries TRBV10-2 and TRBJ1-2; D uncertain. The germline V and J ends were trimmed by 7 bases and 7 bases, with 16 bases remaining between them. The CDR3 covers 13 residues. The germline gives CDR1 WSHSY, CDR2 SAAADI. The CDR3 loop is CASTESEGSGYTF. CDR3 in DNA: TGCGCCAGCACCGAAAGTGAGGGCTCTGGCTACACCTTC.

This chain connects TRBV11-2 to TRBJ2-1; unclear D gene. V was shortened by 2 bases and J by 6 bases, with 11 bases between the two germline ends. Germline-derived CDR1 and CDR2 are SGHAT and FQNNGV. CDR3 length: 14 amino acids. This CDR3 reads CASSLPPNSNEQFF. CDR3 nucleotide sequence: TGTGCCAGCAGCTTACCCCCTAACAGCAATGAGCAGTTCTTC.

V usage is TRBV19 and J usage is TRBJ2-3, with 11 bases matching TRBD2. V dropped 5 bases and J dropped 0; count of bases not matched to a gene: 1. The CDR3 consists of 15 residues. Per germline, CDR1 LNHDA and CDR2 SQIVND (reference sequence). CDR3 bases: TGTGCCAGTAGTTTAGCGGGGGGGAGCACAGATACGCAGTATTTT. Amino acids: CASSLAGGSTDTQYF.

The chain combines TRBV5-4 with TRBJ2-7, with D maybe TRBD1 (6 bases). The germline V and J ends were trimmed by 4 bases and 3 bases, with 11 bases remaining between them. This CDR3 comprises 13 residues. CDR1 is SGHNT and CDR2 is YYREEE in the germline V gene (reference sequence). The CDR3 region is CASSVTGLYEQYF. The CDR3 nucleotides read TGTGCCAGCAGCGTTACAGGGCTCTACGAGCAGTACTTC.

The chain is built from TRBV11-2 and TRBJ2-7; the match to TRBD2 covers 8 bases. Trimming removed 1 base from V and 0 bases from J; junction bases left unmatched: 2. Germline CDR1 and CDR2: SGHAT and FQNNGV. This CDR3 region has 15 residues. The CDR3 sequence: CASSLAGGFSYEQYF. The CDR3 DNA reads as TGTGCCAGCAGCTTAGCGGGAGGGTTCTCCTACGAGCAGTACTTC.

This clone occurred once. The V gene is TRBV15, the J gene TRBJ2-5; possible D gene TRBD1, 7 bases. V dropped 1 base and J dropped 4 bases, with 16 bases sitting between them. Looked up from germline, CDR1 is LNHNV and CDR2 is YYDKDF (reference sequence). The CDR3 contains 16 residues. For the CDR3, the DNA is TGTGCCACCAGCAGAGCGGGGGCAGGGGGTTTAGAGACCCAGTACTTC. Protein sequence: CATSRAGAGGLETQYF.

The V and J genes are TRBV2 and TRBJ1-1, with D uncertain. With 1 base removed from V and 0 bases from J, the gap between germline ends came to 9 bases. Germline lookup yields CDR1 SNHLY and CDR2 FYNNEI. This CDR3 comprises 15 residues. The CDR3 is CASSEGRGLNTEAFF. DNA for the CDR3: TGTGCCAGCAGTGAAGGTCGAGGTCTGAACACTGAAGCTTTCTTT.

This clone was recorded once. The chain employs TRBV7-7 and TRBJ1-4, with 9 bases fitting TRBD1. The CDR3 spans 20 residues. Germline V gene sequence: CDR1 SSHAT, CDR2 FNYEAQ (reference sequence). V trimming: 5 bases; J trimming: 0 bases; junction bases outside the gene matches: 16. The DNA of the CDR3 is TGTGCCAGCAGCCGAAAAAGCGACAGGGGGGTTCGGACAACTAATGAAAAACTGTTTTTT. Translated, it gives CASSRKSDRGVRTTNEKLFF.

Points on this clone: Other DNA sequences in this specimen translate into the identical CDR3. The chain carries TRBV7-9 and TRBJ1-5; a weak D match, TRBD1 (6 bases). The germline V gene encodes CDR1 SEHNR and CDR2 FQNEAQ (reference sequence). Trimming took 3 bases from V and 1 from J, leaving 7 bases between them. This CDR3 comprises 14 residues. Here the CDR3 reads CASSFRGSNQPQHF. CDR3 bases: TGTGCCAGCAGCTTTAGGGGGAGCAATCAGCCCCAGCATTTT.

This clone has just a few counts. This rearrangement joins TRBV6-6 to TRBJ2-1; D possibly corresponds to TRBD1 (6 bases). Trimming removed 2 bases from V and 12 bases from J, with 14 bases in between. The CDR3 has 13 residues. The germline CDR1 and CDR2 sequences are MNHNY and SVGAGI (reference sequence). CDR3 DNA sequence: TGTGCCAGCAGTTACCTGGACAGCCACGGGCAGTTCTTC. Translated, it gives CASSYLDSHGQFF.